These 6 T cell receptor beta chains were all obtained from the same sample, sequenced in a study of post-analysis software for immune sequencing data. Overall study results and limits: A handful of TRBV segments (TRBV5-6, TRBV5-1 and TRBV20-1 among them) occurred more frequently in patients than in controls.

Unique molecular identifiers featured in each of the TCR beta cDNA libraries. TCRdb called the PCR reads again in MiXCR, with one record for every CDR3 protein. This repertoire shows 820,000 or so distinct CDR3 sequences, roughly 50% found once; its top ten account for 4.6%. These receptors have no known antigen. Sequencing used blood. These receptor sequences come from a girl between 10 and 17 years old with multiple sclerosis.

This chain connects TRBV7-9 to TRBJ2-3; TRBD2 agrees at 7 bases. Germline CDR1 reads SEHNR; CDR2 reads FQNEAQ (reference sequence). Trimming cost V 0 bases and J 0 bases; bases outside gene matches: 9. The CDR3 has 18 residues. The CDR3: CASSLARAAGVSTDTQYF. CDR3 in DNA: TGTGCCAGCAGCTTAGCGCGGGCGGCGGGAGTGAGCACAGATACGCAGTATTTT.

This sequence joins TRBV20-1 and TRBJ2-7; TRBD1 aligns across 9 bases. Looked up from germline, CDR1 is DFQATT and CDR2 is SNEGSKA (reference sequence). V lost 2 bases, J lost 6 bases, and 2 bases stayed unmatched. The CDR3 loop spans 12 amino acids. CDR3 loop: CSARQDRGEQYF. The CDR3 nucleotides are TGCAGTGCTAGACAGGACAGGGGCGAGCAGTACTTC.

This chain joins TRBV28 and TRBJ2-3; D is possibly TRBD1 (6 bases). Trimming removed 1 base from V and 2 bases from J, with 10 bases in between. The CDR3 runs 15 residues. Germline loops: CDR1 MDHEN, CDR2 SYDVKM. Here the CDR3 reads CASSLSGTNTDTQYF. In DNA form, the CDR3 reads TGTGCCAGCAGTTTATCCGGGACAAACACAGATACGCAGTATTTT.

This clonotype was observed a few times. The chain combines TRBV15 with TRBJ2-3; no clear D. Deletions cut 1 base from V and 3 bases from J, with 17 bases between. The CDR3 is made up of 17 amino acids. CDR1 and CDR2 from the germline V gene are LNHNV and YYDKDF (reference sequence). CDR3 residues: CATSRVGAVGTTDTQYF. The CDR3 nucleotides are TGTGCCACCAGCAGAGTAGGAGCCGTGGGTACGACAGATACGCAGTATTTT.

This chain connects TRBV5-1 to TRBJ2-1; 7 bases map to TRBD2. In germline, CDR1 is SGHRS, CDR2 YFSETQ. The V and J ends lost 4 bases and 10 bases, in that order; junction bases with no gene match: 17. The CDR3 covers 16 residues. In DNA form, the CDR3 reads TGCGCCAGCAGCCCTGGGAGGGGTCCTGCATTCGGGGAGCAGTTCTTC. Translated: CASSPGRGPAFGEQFF.

The count of this clonotype is one. At one boundary the junction diverges from the germline segment, which might be a read error. The chain couples TRBV4-2 to TRBJ2-1; 8 nucleotides align to TRBD2. Germline CDR1 reads LGHNA; CDR2 reads YNFKEQ. CDR3 size: 16 residues. CDR3: CASSQDPSGSYSEQFF. CDR3 nucleotide sequence: TGTGCCAGCAGCCAAGATCCTAGCGGGTCTTACAGTGAGCAGTTCTTC.